The 22 T cell receptor beta chains listed next were all sequenced from one sample in a study of identifying expanded T cells in peripheral blood. The assay was immunoSEQ multiplex PCR, and TCRdb's table has in-frame clones only and misses some. The sample has 80,000 or so clones; 70% to 90% are singletons. The source material was blood. The receptor set was obtained from a person between 18 and 70 years old in good health.

The J gene is TRBJ2-1, the V gene TRBV7-3; perhaps TRBD1 as D (5 bases). The CDR3 is made up of 15 amino acids. V was cut by 5 bases and J by 2 bases, with 13 bases left in between. The germline CDR1 and CDR2 sequences are SGHTA and FQGTGA. The CDR3 coding sequence is TGTGCCAGCAGCCTTGGACATGGACCCTACAATGAGCAGTTCTTC. It is translated as CASSLGHGPYNEQFF.

The CDR3 DNA is TGTGCCAGCAGCGCCGTAGGAGCTGTGGGAGAGACCCAGTACTTC. Translation gives CASSAVGAVGETQYF. The chain carries TRBV11-2 and TRBJ2-5; D ambiguous. Germline V gene lookup returns CDR1 SGHAT and CDR2 FQNNGV. V dropped 5 bases and J dropped 4 bases, with 17 bases sitting between them. The CDR3 loop spans 15 amino acids.

The DNA of the CDR3 is TGTGCCAGGAGTAGGGGGAGCAATGAGCAGTTCTTC. Translation gives CARSRGSNEQFF. The V gene is TRBV28, the J gene TRBJ2-1, with D perhaps matching TRBD1 (6 bases). The ends were cut back, 9 bases at V and 6 bases at J, with 12 bases in the middle. The CDR3 has 12 amino acids. The germline CDR1 and CDR2 sequences are MDHEN and SYDVKM.

This chain joins TRBV6-1 and TRBJ2-5; TRBD1 aligns across 7 bases. Looked up from germline, CDR1 is MNHNS and CDR2 is SASEGT. This CDR3 comprises 14 residues. J gave up 4 bases and V 5 bases, and 7 bases lay outside the gene matches. As DNA, the CDR3 is TGTGCCAGCAGTTCGATGGGACAGAGAGAGACCCAGTACTTC. Translation: CASSSMGQRETQYF.

The chain links TRBV28 to TRBJ1-5; no definite D call. Deletions cut 5 bases from V and 1 base from J, with 15 bases between. Germline CDR1 and CDR2: MDHEN and SYDVKM. This CDR3 spans 16 amino acids. The CDR3 nucleotides are TGTGCCAGCAGTCCCCCCGCAGCACCAAGCAATCAGCCCCAGCATTTT. This encodes CASSPPAAPSNQPQHF.

This clone was counted a single time. The gene calls are TRBV4-3 and TRBJ1-5, with 10 nucleotides matching TRBD1. The CDR3 spans 18 residues. The germline CDR1 and CDR2 sequences are LGHNA and YSLEER. V was clipped by 1 base and J by 5 bases; unmatched bases: 11. The CDR3 loop is CASSQGPRGQGTYQPQHF. For the CDR3, the DNA is TGCGCCAGCAGCCAAGGCCCTAGGGGACAGGGGACTTATCAGCCCCAGCATTTT.

This sequence joins TRBV18 and TRBJ2-5, with D perhaps matching TRBD1 (6 bases). The CDR3 has 15 residues. Trimming pared 2 bases from V and 2 bases from J, leaving 12 bases between. Germline V gene data show CDR1 as KGHSH and CDR2 as LQKENI. The CDR3 bases are TGTGCCAGCTCACCAGGGACACTATCTCAAGAGACCCAGTACTTC. As protein: CASSPGTLSQETQYF. Variable domain in full (rest from reference TRBV18 and TRBJ2-5): NAGVMQNPRHLVRRRGQEARLRCSPMKGHSHVYWYRQLPEEGLKFMVYLQKENIIDESGMPKERFSAEFPKEGPSILRIQQVVRGDSAAYFCASSPGTLSQETQYFGPGTRLLVL.

This clone occurred a few times. The genes are TRBV28 and TRBJ2-7; 10 bases align to TRBD2. CDR3 length: 15 amino acids. Germline values: CDR1 MDHEN, CDR2 SYDVKM. With 5 bases clipped from V and 2 bases from J, the junction kept 6 bases outside the gene matches. CDR3 loop: CASSRWTSGTYEQYF. As DNA, the CDR3 is TGTGCCAGCAGTCGATGGACTAGCGGTACCTACGAGCAGTACTTC.

V usage is TRBV9 and J usage is TRBJ1-3, with TRBD1 matching 10 bases. The V gene's germline CDR1 is SGDLS and CDR2 YYNGEE. Trimming took 2 bases from V and 0 from J; bases not matched to a gene: 2. This CDR3 is 16 amino acids long. The CDR3 protein is CASSVGQGFSGNTIYF. The CDR3 DNA is TGTGCCAGCAGCGTGGGACAGGGGTTCTCTGGAAACACCATATATTTT.

The genes are TRBV19 and TRBJ1-5; maybe TRBD1 (6 bases). Trimming took off 2 bases at V and 6 bases at J, with 11 bases between the two ends. The germline V gene has CDR1 LNHDA and CDR2 SQIVND (reference sequence). The CDR3 runs 14 residues. In nucleotides, the CDR3 is TGTGCCAGTAGTATACACAGGGAGGTTCAGCCCCAGCATTTT. Its protein product is CASSIHREVQPQHF.

This chain uses TRBV20-1 with TRBJ2-3; D gene unclear. V was trimmed by 2 bases and J by 4 bases, leaving 4 bases between them. The CDR3 has 11 residues. CDR1 is DFQATT and CDR2 is SNEGSKA in the germline V gene (reference sequence). This chain's CDR3 is CSARTADTQYF. CDR3 in DNA: TGCAGTGCTAGAACCGCAGATACGCAGTATTTT.

DNA for the CDR3: TGTGCCAGCAACCCGGGACAGGGGAATAATGAAAAACTGTTTTTT. Translating it yields CASNPGQGNNEKLFF. The V gene is TRBV7-9, the J gene TRBJ1-4; 10 bases map to TRBD1. This CDR3 is built from 15 residues. The trim removed 7 bases at V and 4 bases at J, leaving 6 bases unmatched. Germline V gene sequence: CDR1 SEHNR, CDR2 FQNEAQ (reference sequence).

The chain uses TRBV25-1 and TRBJ2-5; D gene uncertain. CDR3 size: 11 residues. V dropped 6 bases and J dropped 2 bases, with 4 bases sitting between them. CDR1 and CDR2 from the germline V gene are MGHDK and SYGVNS. In nucleotides, the CDR3 is TGTGCCAGCAGCCTACAAGAGACCCAGTACTTC. Translated: CASSLQETQYF.

This clone was seen just once. The V and J genes are TRBV9 and TRBJ2-7, with TRBD1 identical over 8 bases. The ends lost 0 bases at V and 2 bases at J; junction bases unmatched: 4. The CDR3 covers 15 residues. CDR1 is SGDLS, CDR2 YYNGEE, per germline. This CDR3 is CASSVAGRGPYEQYF. CDR3 DNA: TGTGCCAGCAGCGTAGCGGGCAGGGGGCCCTACGAGCAGTACTTC.

A note on this clone: The sample has other DNA sequences that encode this CDR3 too. V gene TRBV6-5 combines with J gene TRBJ2-7; D is perhaps TRBD1 or TRBD2 (5 bases each). CDR3 length equals 15 residues. The ends were cut back, 6 bases at V and 3 bases at J, with 18 bases in the middle. CDR1 and CDR2 from the germline V gene are MNHEY and SVGAGI. The CDR3 reads CASSVDPGRSYEQYF. CDR3 nucleotides: TGTGCCAGCAGCGTCGACCCGGGACGCAGCTACGAGCAGTACTTC.

V and J are TRBV2 and TRBJ2-7, with D perhaps matching TRBD2 (5 bases). Germline V lookup: CDR1 SNHLY, CDR2 FYNNEI. V gave up 3 bases and J gave up 0 bases, with 12 bases separating them. This CDR3 comprises 15 residues. This chain's CDR3 is CASSDQRTLSYEQYF. Here the CDR3 DNA reads TGTGCCAGCAGTGATCAGCGGACCCTCTCCTACGAGCAGTACTTC.

This chain links TRBV5-1 with TRBJ2-2; 7 positions agree with TRBD2. Trimming removed 0 bases from V and 7 bases from J; junction bases left unmatched: 6. This CDR3 region has 15 residues. Per germline, CDR1 SGHRS and CDR2 YFSETQ. Here the CDR3 DNA reads TGCGCCAGCAGCTTGGCCGCACTAGCGAGCGGGGAGCTGTTTTTT. Translating it yields CASSLAALASGELFF.

Only a few counts were recorded for this clone. CDR3 amino acids: CASSLNLGQGYNEQFF. CDR3 coding DNA: TGTGCCAGCAGCTTAAACCTTGGGCAGGGCTACAATGAGCAGTTCTTC. The chain joins TRBV7-2 to TRBJ2-1; D might be TRBD1 (5 bases). Trimming shortened V by 2 bases and J by 3 bases, and 14 bases separated the two germline ends. Germline V CDR1 and CDR2: SGHTA, FQGNSA. This CDR3 is 16 amino acids long.

This chain connects TRBV2 to TRBJ2-3; perhaps D is TRBD1 or TRBD2 (5 bases each). V was cut by 5 bases and J by 2 bases, with 14 bases left in between. The CDR3 has 15 amino acids. Germline V gives CDR1 SNHLY, CDR2 FYNNEI. The CDR3 loop reads CASSSGTPLTDTQYF. As DNA, the CDR3 is TGTGCCAGCAGTTCCGGGACCCCTCTCACAGATACGCAGTATTTT.

This clone was observed a few times. The gene calls are TRBV30 and TRBJ1-2; no clear D. Trimming left V 0 bases short and J 4 bases short, with 6 bases between. The CDR3 is 12 amino acids. CDR1 is GTSNPN and CDR2 is SVGIG in the germline V gene (reference sequence). CDR3 amino acids: CAWSVYAYGYTF. CDR3 DNA: TGTGCCTGGAGTGTATACGCCTATGGCTACACCTTC.

The chain joins TRBV7-3 to TRBJ2-7, with 13 bases fitting TRBD2. V gave up 2 bases and J gave up 5 bases; unmatched junction bases: 3. This CDR3 has 15 residues. CDR1 is SGHTA and CDR2 is FQGTGA in the germline V gene. Written as DNA, the CDR3 is TGTGCCAGCAGCTTATTCGGACTAGCGGGAGACGAGCAGTACTTC. It specifies CASSLFGLAGDEQYF.

This clone appeared a single time. The chain is built from TRBV6-1 and TRBJ2-7; 7 bases are shared with TRBD2. V gave up 2 bases and J gave up 4 bases; unmatched junction bases: 5. This CDR3 is 14 amino acids long. Germline loops: CDR1 MNHNS, CDR2 SASEGT. CDR3 DNA: TGTGCCAGCAGTGAAATTTGGCGGGAGTACGAGCAGTACTTC. Its protein is CASSEIWREYEQYF.